This section outlines one TCR beta chain sequence together with its context. Its antigen is as yet unknown. Sequencing of each sample assayed around 10^5 TCR templates. Some clones are missing from TCRdb's copy, which holds only in-frame ones; the method was immunoSEQ multiplex PCR. Of tens of thousands of clones listed, 93% are singletons. The data derive from a study of siplizumab effects on memory and regulatory T cells. Regarding the study as a whole: The alloreactive clones that mapped to unstimulated subsets made up only a minor fraction. Roughly 80-97% of proliferating CD4+ or CD8+ clones defied assignment to a naive or memory phenotype.

The receptor was derived from a human donor in good health. Sequenced material: CD8+ T cells sorted from blood.

CDR3 sequence: CASSIGLANEQFF. CDR3 bases: TGTGCCAGTAGTATAGGTCTAGCCAATGAGCAGTTCTTC. V usage is TRBV19 and J usage is TRBJ2-1; a possible D gene is TRBD2 (5 bases). V lost 1 base and J lost 6, with 7 bases in between. CDR3 length: 13 amino acids. Germline loops: CDR1 LNHDA, CDR2 SQIVND (reference sequence).